These 26 T cell receptor beta chains came from one sample sequenced in a study of blood T cell repertoires in COVID-19. The repertoire was sequenced with immunoSEQ multiplex PCR; TCRdb's copy has only in-frame clones and lacks some. The sample lists about 240,000 clones, about four fifths occurring once. Input material: peripheral blood. The receptors were gathered from a man aged 25 to 45 who had recovered from COVID-19.

This chain connects TRBV24-1 to TRBJ1-6, with a weak D call TRBD1 (5 bases). The CDR3 sequence is 12 residues long. Per germline, CDR1 KGHDR and CDR2 SFDVKD. Trimming removed 8 bases at V and 7 bases at J, with 8 bases between. CDR3 sequence: CATTAGNSPLHF. The CDR3 nucleotides read TGTGCCACCACAGCAGGGAATTCACCCCTCCACTTT.

This chain uses TRBV5-5 with TRBJ2-1; no clear D gene. Germline CDR1 reads SGHKS; CDR2 reads YYEKEE (reference sequence). This CDR3 comprises 15 residues. V lost 0 bases and J lost 1, with 8 bases in between. CDR3 amino acids: CASSLVRGSYNEQFF. The CDR3 bases are TGTGCCAGCAGCTTGGTCCGAGGTTCCTACAATGAGCAGTTCTTC.

In this sample, this clone turned up a few times. V and J are TRBV7-2 and TRBJ2-3, with D uncertain. This CDR3 is 15 amino acids long. CDR1 is SGHTA, CDR2 FQGNSA, per germline. V lost 2 bases to trimming and J lost 4 bases, with 13 bases between them. CDR3 region: CASSLSASVADTQYF. CDR3 DNA: TGTGCCAGCAGCTTAAGTGCTTCGGTGGCAGATACGCAGTATTTT.

This clone appeared a few times. At one end, the junction sequence differs from germline, possibly due to a read error. The chain joins TRBV2 to TRBJ1-1; 8 positions match TRBD1. This CDR3 has 14 residues. Germline V gene sequence: CDR1 SNHLY, CDR2 FYNNEI. CDR3 amino acids: CASSAGQVNTEAFF. The CDR3 DNA reads as TGTGCCAGCAGTGCGGGACAGGTGAATACTGAAGCTTTCTTT.

The chain couples TRBV18 to TRBJ2-5; D remains ambiguous. V lost 6 bases and J 2 bases, leaving 13 bases between the germline ends. Germline CDR1 and CDR2: KGHSH and LQKENI. The CDR3 loop spans 14 amino acids. The CDR3, as DNA: TGTGCCAGCTCTCTCAATCAGGTACAAGAGACCCAGTACTTC. The encoded protein is CASSLNQVQETQYF.

This clone was observed a single time. The chain uses TRBV10-3 and TRBJ2-3, with D hard to call. Germline V gene lookup returns CDR1 ENHRY and CDR2 SYGVKD. V was cut by 10 bases and J by 2 bases, with 19 bases left in between. The CDR3 is made up of 15 amino acids. The CDR3 coding sequence is TGTGCCACCCGACTGATCGGCACCGACACAGATACGCAGTATTTT. It encodes CATRLIGTDTDTQYF.

The rearrangement links TRBV9 to TRBJ1-2; D not certain. Germline loops: CDR1 SGDLS, CDR2 YYNGEE. Trimming cost V 4 bases and J 7 bases, with 20 bases left between them. The CDR3 covers 15 residues. CDR3 protein: CASSPQQLPARGYTF. CDR3 coding DNA: TGTGCCAGCAGCCCACAACAGCTCCCCGCCCGTGGCTACACCTTC.

The J gene is TRBJ2-5, the V gene TRBV5-4; D possibly corresponds to TRBD2 (6 bases). Deletions cut 5 bases from V and 2 bases from J, with 13 bases between. CDR1 SGHNT and CDR2 YYREEE come from the germline V gene (reference sequence). This CDR3 has 14 amino acids. CDR3 DNA: TGTGCCAGCAGGCGGGACGAGGGGCAAGAGACCCAGTACTTC. It specifies CASRRDEGQETQYF.

The V gene is TRBV7-2, the J gene TRBJ2-3; TRBD2 matches 13 bases. The CDR3 is made up of 16 amino acids. Germline lookup yields CDR1 SGHTA and CDR2 FQGNSA. J lost 2 bases, V lost 5 bases, and 4 bases had no gene match. The DNA of the CDR3 is TGTGCCAGCAGCGTGGGACTAGCGGGGTTCACAGATACGCAGTATTTT. It codes for CASSVGLAGFTDTQYF.

The rearrangement joins TRBV7-6 to TRBJ2-5; 9 bases are a match to TRBD2. The V and J ends lost 6 bases and 4 bases, in that order; junction bases with no gene match: 9. The V gene's germline CDR1 is SGHVS and CDR2 FNYEAQ. The CDR3 contains 15 residues. As DNA, the CDR3 is TGTGCCAGCAGGGGCGTAGCGGGGGCAGGAGAGACCCAGTACTTC. Protein product: CASRGVAGAGETQYF.

The CDR3 protein is CANREGYEQYF. In DNA form, the CDR3 reads TGTGCCAACCGAGAGGGCTACGAGCAGTACTTC. The rearrangement joins TRBV6-5 to TRBJ2-7; the D gene is possibly TRBD2 (5 bases). Germline CDR1 is MNHEY and CDR2 is SVGAGI. The CDR3 has 11 residues. The V end lost 10 bases, the J end lost 3 bases, and 10 bases lay between the germline ends.

The chain is built from TRBV5-4 and TRBJ1-2; D may be TRBD1 (6 bases). CDR1 is SGHNT and CDR2 is YYREEE in the germline V gene (reference sequence). Trimming left V 9 bases short and J 3 bases short, with 21 bases between. The CDR3 is 15 amino acids. The CDR3 DNA is TGTGCCATCAAAATCGGGGGGGGCAAGGACTATGGCTACACCTTC. The encoded protein is CAIKIGGGKDYGYTF.

The chain links TRBV24-1 to TRBJ2-3; the match to TRBD2 covers 10 bases. The CDR3 has 15 residues. Germline CDR1 KGHDR, CDR2 SFDVKD. J gave up 5 bases and V 3 bases, and 4 bases lay outside the gene matches. CDR3 coding DNA: TGTGCCACCAGTGATAGCGGGGGGGCGGAAGATACGCAGTATTTT. This codes for CATSDSGGAEDTQYF.

The chain is built from TRBV7-2 and TRBJ2-2, with D unresolved. V was cut by 1 base and J by 6 bases, with 9 bases left in between. The CDR3 runs to 14 residues. From germline, CDR1 is SGHTA and CDR2 FQGNSA. CDR3 nucleotides: TGTGCCAGCAGCTTAGTGTCACGGGCCGGGGAGCTGTTTTTT. Amino acids: CASSLVSRAGELFF.

The chain carries TRBV27 and TRBJ1-2; 9 bases match TRBD1. Looked up from germline, CDR1 is MNHEY and CDR2 is SMNVEV (reference sequence). CDR3 length: 18 residues. The junction had 18 bases not matched to a gene; V was cut back by 5 bases and J by 5 bases. The DNA of the CDR3 is TGTGCCAGCAGTACTGGGGGGACAGGGTACTCATTCGATTATGGCTACACCTTC. Its translation: CASSTGGTGYSFDYGYTF.

This clone appeared a few times. This chain connects TRBV7-9 to TRBJ1-2, with 11 bases lining up with TRBD1. Germline trimming cut 5 bases from V and 7 bases from J; bases unmatched to any gene: 9. This CDR3 has 15 amino acids. Germline values: CDR1 SEHNR, CDR2 FQNEAQ (reference sequence). The CDR3 loop reads CASSLIGQGAGGYTF. The CDR3 DNA sequence: TGTGCCAGCAGCCTCATCGGACAGGGGGCTGGTGGCTACACCTTC.

The V call is TRBV5-1, the J call TRBJ2-1, with D maybe TRBD1 (5 bases). This CDR3 region has 13 residues. Germline-derived CDR1 and CDR2 are SGHRS and YFSETQ. V lost 4 bases and J lost 6, with 11 bases in between. This CDR3 reads CASSPDTGNEQFF. CDR3 sequence (DNA): TGCGCCAGCAGCCCGGACACCGGCAATGAGCAGTTCTTC.

The CDR3, as DNA: TGTGCCAGCAGCGGTAAGGACAGGGTGCGAGGCTACACCTTC. Translating gives CASSGKDRVRGYTF. The V gene is TRBV5-4, the J gene TRBJ1-2; 8 positions match TRBD1. The CDR3 covers 14 residues. Per the germline V gene, CDR1 is SGHNT and CDR2 is YYREEE (reference sequence). Trimming at V came to 4 bases and at J to 8 bases, leaving 10 bases not matched to a gene.

The chain combines TRBV19 with TRBJ1-6; TRBD1 aligns across 7 bases. The germline gives CDR1 LNHDA, CDR2 SQIVND (reference sequence). The CDR3 is 14 amino acids. After removal of 9 bases from V and 9 bases from J, the junction contained 11 bases not matched to a gene. CDR3 residues: CASLDRQGGSPLHF. The CDR3 coding sequence is TGTGCCAGCCTAGACAGACAGGGAGGTTCACCCCTCCACTTT.

This sequence joins TRBV18 and TRBJ1-2, with no clear D. Germline CDR1 is KGHSH and CDR2 is LQKENI. V was shortened by 3 bases and J by 8 bases, with 10 bases between the two germline ends. This CDR3 has 12 residues. As DNA, the CDR3 is TGTGCCAGCTCACCGCGGGGAGGGGGCTACACCTTC. Protein sequence: CASSPRGGGYTF.

This chain joins TRBV11-2 and TRBJ2-7; a possible D gene is TRBD2 (6 bases). This CDR3 is 13 amino acids long. Germline V gene lookup returns CDR1 SGHAT and CDR2 FQNNGV. This CDR3 reads CASRSWDSPALSV. DNA for the CDR3: TGTGCCAGCAGGAGCTGGGACTCACCAGCTCTGTCCGTC.

The genes are TRBV5-1 and TRBJ2-1; 14 bases are a match to TRBD2. CDR3 length: 16 amino acids. With V trimmed by 4 bases and J by 6 bases, 6 bases remained unmatched. Germline CDR1 is SGHRS and CDR2 is YFSETQ. CDR3 sequence (DNA): TGCGCCAGCAGCCCCCGGACTAGCGGGGGGCCCAATGAGCAGTTCTTC. It codes for CASSPRTSGGPNEQFF.

The rearrangement joins TRBV4-1 to TRBJ1-5, with unresolved D. The CDR3 consists of 15 residues. V dropped 0 bases and J dropped 3 bases, with 9 bases sitting between them. Germline CDR1 MGHRA, CDR2 YSYEKL. The CDR3 sequence: CASSQDHGYNQPQHF. The CDR3 DNA follows: TGCGCCAGCAGCCAAGATCACGGGTACAATCAGCCCCAGCATTTT.

V usage is TRBV11-3 and J usage is TRBJ2-3, with TRBD1 as a possible D gene (6 bases). Germline CDR1 and CDR2: SGHNT and YENEEA. V lost 8 bases, J lost 9 bases, and 12 bases lay in between. This CDR3 is built from 11 residues. This CDR3 is CASGSGETQYF. CDR3 in DNA: TGTGCCAGCGGTTCAGGGGAGACGCAGTATTTT. The full variable domain, in which reference TRBV11-3 and TRBJ2-3 provide the parts outside the CDR3, is EAGVVQSPRYKIIEKKQPVAFWCNPISGHNTLYWYLQNLGQGPELLIRYENEEAVDDSQLPKDRFSAERLKGVDSTLKIQPAELGDSAVYLCASGSGETQYFGPGTRLTVL.

V is TRBV2 and J is TRBJ1-6; TRBD1 might be the D (6 bases). The germline V gene encodes CDR1 SNHLY and CDR2 FYNNEI. V was shortened by 7 bases and J by 10 bases, with 14 bases between the two germline ends. The CDR3 covers 13 residues. The CDR3 sequence: CASTAGASSPLHF. CDR3 bases: TGTGCCAGCACGGCGGGGGCGTCGTCACCCCTCCACTTT.

The rearrangement joins TRBV7-2 to TRBJ1-1; D remains ambiguous. V was pared by 5 bases and J by 1 base, with 14 bases between. There are 15 residues in the CDR3. CDR1 is SGHTA, CDR2 FQGNSA, per germline. The CDR3 here is CASSPQVMGNTEAFF. CDR3 nucleotide sequence: TGTGCCAGCAGCCCTCAGGTGATGGGGAACACTGAAGCTTTCTTT.